The entry below describes one T cell receptor beta chain. Its antigen is undetermined. 5'RACE, which relied on constant-segment primers, yielded TCR alpha and TCR beta cDNA libraries carrying sample barcodes and UMIs. TCRdb itself ran the 5' RACE reads through MiXCR, one entry per CDR3 protein. The data contain roughly 130,000 distinct CDR3 sequences, approximately 17% of them singletons. The source of the sample is a study of T-cell memory formation after mild COVID-19. On the study more broadly: Largely, TCR clusters stayed within a single donor. Study-wide results and limits: CD4/CD8 balance characterized clones contracting day 15 to 85, and CD4+ skew characterized later expanders. Pre-infection memory contained some responding clones, which suggested that cross-reactive memory had joined.

This CDR3 has 16 residues. V dropped 3 bases and J dropped 0; count of bases not matched to a gene: 1. Looked up from germline, CDR1 is SGHRS and CDR2 is YFSETQ. Sequenced input: PBMCs or a T cell subset sorted from them (not recorded which). The genes are TRBV5-1 and TRBJ2-2; 11 nucleotides line up with TRBD2. This receptor was taken from a man between 18 and 29 years old who had mild COVID-19 (a few samples of this study predate the infection). Cell type and time point are not known. The CDR3, as DNA: TGCGCCAGCAGCTCTAGCGGGGGGACGAACACCGGGGAGCTGTTTTTT. Translation: CASSSSGGTNTGELFF. The entire variable domain, with the rest obtained from reference TRBV5-1 and TRBJ2-2, is as follows: KAGVTQTPRYLIKTRGQQVTLSCSPISGHRSVSWYQQTPGQGLQFLFEYFSETQRNKGNFPGRFSGRQFSNSRSEMNVSTLELGDSALYLCASSSSGGTNTGELFFGEGSRLTVL.